What follows are 15 T cell receptor beta chains derived from one specimen sequenced in a study of blood T cells in healthy people across ages. Primers used in a second PCR of roughly 6 to 11 cycles were a sample-barcoded 5' primer and a J-beta primer mix. Via MiXCR, TCRdb re-called the 5' RACE reads, giving one row per CDR3 protein. This repertoire shows approximately 800,000 distinct CDR3 sequences, 58% found once; its top ten account for 20% to 25%. The sample comprised blood. Receptor source: a man between 25 and 39 years old in good health.

The J gene is TRBJ1-1, the V gene TRBV29-1, with no clear D. This CDR3 region has 11 residues. Germline V gene lookup returns CDR1 SQVTM and CDR2 ANQGSEA. Trimming cost V 7 bases and J 0 bases, with 6 bases left between them. CDR3 bases: TGCAGCGGATCAGTGAACACTGAAGCTTTCTTT. Translated, it gives CSGSVNTEAFF. Based on the CDR3 plus reference TRBV29-1 and TRBJ1-1, the full variable domain is SAVISQKPSRDICQRGTSLTIQCQVDSQVTMMFWYRQQPGQSLTLIATANQGSEATYESGFVIDKFPISRPNLTFSTLTVSNMSPEDSSIYLCSGSVNTEAFFGQGTRLTVV.

Comment on this clonotype: This is likely a read error, given that the CDR3 carries no conserved phenylalanine or tryptophan at its end. V and J are TRBV25-1 and TRBJ1-2, with 7 bases aligning to TRBD1. Germline V CDR1 and CDR2: MGHDK, SYGVNS. The CDR3 sequence is 15 residues long. With 6 bases clipped from V and 2 bases from J, the junction kept 9 bases outside the gene matches. The CDR3 reads CASSEGGQLNYGYTS. The CDR3 nucleotides are TGTGCCAGCAGCGAGGGGGGACAGCTAAACTATGGCTACACCTCC.

V gene TRBV2 combines with J gene TRBJ1-2; 9 bases are shared with TRBD1. The CDR3 is 16 residues long. V shed 0 bases and J 8 bases; nucleotides not matched to a gene: 10. Germline V lookup: CDR1 SNHLY, CDR2 FYNNEI. CDR3 in DNA: TGTGCCAGCAGTGAAGCAGGGACACAGGGGGCGCGGGGCTACACCTTC. It yields the protein CASSEAGTQGARGYTF.

This clonotype was seen more than once but under ten times. The chain is built from TRBV18 and TRBJ2-7; possibly TRBD1 for D (6 bases). The CDR3 has 16 amino acids. The germline V gene has CDR1 KGHSH and CDR2 LQKENI. V lost 3 bases and J 1 base, leaving 16 bases between the germline ends. CDR3 in amino acids: CASSPNRAPLSYEQYF. CDR3 coding DNA: TGTGCCAGCTCACCGAACAGGGCACCGCTTTCCTACGAGCAGTACTTC.

This clonotype was detected a few times. The chain recombines TRBV7-9 with TRBJ2-5; no reliable D call. The germline gives CDR1 SEHNR, CDR2 FQNEAQ (reference sequence). Trimming took off 5 bases at V and 3 bases at J, with 16 bases between the two ends. The CDR3 consists of 15 residues. The CDR3 loop is CASSPPRVAEETQYF. CDR3 bases: TGTGCCAGCAGCCCGCCGCGTGTTGCGGAAGAGACCCAGTACTTC.

The chain combines TRBV2 with TRBJ2-7; the D is unclear. CDR3 length: 14 residues. V was cut by 8 bases and J by 0 bases, with 14 bases left in between. The germline CDR1 and CDR2 sequences are SNHLY and FYNNEI. The CDR3 reads CASDFGRNSYEQYF. CDR3 nucleotides: TGTGCCAGCGATTTTGGCCGGAACTCCTACGAGCAGTACTTC. Full variable domain (outside the CDR3, taken from reference TRBV2 and TRBJ2-7): EPEVTQTPSHQVTQMGQEVILRCVPISNHLYFYWYRQILGQKVEFLVSFYNNEISEKSEIFDDQFSVERPDGSNFTLKIRSTKLEDSAMYFCASDFGRNSYEQYFGPGTRLTVT.

The rearrangement uses TRBV28 and TRBJ2-3; 7 bases line up with TRBD2. The CDR3 has 16 residues. Germline V CDR1 and CDR2: MDHEN, SYDVKM. After removal of 5 bases from V and 0 bases from J, the junction contained 8 bases not matched to a gene. The CDR3, as DNA: TGTGCCAGCAGTACGCCCTCTAGCGGAAGCACAGATACGCAGTATTTT. Amino acids: CASSTPSSGSTDTQYF.

A few counts support this clonotype. The genes are TRBV25-1 and TRBJ1-1; D gene unclear. Per the germline V gene, CDR1 is MGHDK and CDR2 is SYGVNS. There are 15 residues in the CDR3. V dropped 1 base and J dropped 5 bases, with 14 bases sitting between them. DNA for the CDR3: TGTGCCAGCAGTGAATTTGAGGAACTCGGGACTGAAGCTTTCTTT. It encodes CASSEFEELGTEAFF.

This chain's CDR3 is CASGFDRGKTQYF. The CDR3 nucleotides read TGTGCTAGTGGGTTTGATCGCGGAAAGACCCAGTACTTC. V and J are TRBV12-5 and TRBJ2-5; D uncertain. The ends were cut back, 6 bases at V and 6 bases at J, with 14 bases in the middle. Germline CDR1 reads LGHNT; CDR2 reads FRNRAP. CDR3 length equals 13 residues.

The sample holds one count of this clonotype. This CDR3 is CASSTNRGSGIQYF. CDR3 DNA: TGTGCCAGCAGTACTAACAGGGGATCCGGCATTCAGTACTTC. The rearrangement joins TRBV6-5 to TRBJ2-4, with 7 bases matching TRBD1. This CDR3 is built from 14 residues. CDR1 and CDR2 from the germline V gene are MNHEY and SVGAGI. The J segment lost 9 bases and the V segment lost 5 bases, leaving 10 bases of the junction unmatched.

This clonotype occurred a few times. The chain uses TRBV29-1 and TRBJ2-5, with TRBD1 matching over 7 bases. The CDR3 has 13 residues. CDR1 SQVTM and CDR2 ANQGSEA come from the germline V gene. Here the CDR3 DNA reads TGCAGAGCACCCCGGACAGGTCAAGAGACCCAGTACTTC. This gives the protein CRAPRTGQETQYF.

This chain uses TRBV12-3 or TRBV12-4 with TRBJ2-1; no reliable D call. There are 14 residues in the CDR3. Between the trimmed V and J ends, which lost 4 bases and 3 bases, there was a span of 10 bases. CDR3 sequence (DNA): TGTGCCAGCAGTTCCCGGTTTGGCTACAATGAGCAGTTCTTC. Translated: CASSSRFGYNEQFF.

The rearrangement uses TRBV7-2 and TRBJ2-6, with no clear D. V was pared by 1 base and J by 0 bases, with 7 bases between. Germline CDR1 is SGHTA and CDR2 is FQGNSA. This CDR3 has 16 residues. The CDR3 spells CASSLGADSGANVLTF. CDR3 coding DNA: TGTGCCAGCAGCTTAGGGGCAGACTCTGGGGCCAACGTCCTGACTTTC. The variable domain in full, with the rest retrieved from reference TRBV7-2 and TRBJ2-6, is GAGVSQSPSNKVTEKGKDVELRCDPISGHTALYWYRQSLGQGLEFLIYFQGNSAPDKSGLPSDRFSAERTGGSVSTLTIQRTQQEDSAVYLCASSLGADSGANVLTFGAGSRLTVL.

This clonotype was found a few times. This chain joins TRBV27 and TRBJ2-1; TRBD1 matches 7 bases. The J segment lost 7 bases and the V segment lost 5 bases, leaving 8 bases of the junction unmatched. Germline assignment: CDR1 MNHEY and CDR2 SMNVEV (reference sequence). The CDR3 loop spans 14 amino acids. CDR3 DNA: TGTGCCAGCAGTAATGAGACAGGGATAAATGAGCAGTTCTTC. Protein product: CASSNETGINEQFF.

The rearrangement joins TRBV7-8 to TRBJ1-5; perhaps TRBD1 as D (5 bases). CDR1 and CDR2 from the germline V gene are SGHVS and FQNEAQ. The CDR3 contains 16 residues. V lost 6 bases, J lost 2 bases, and 17 bases lay in between. The CDR3 DNA follows: TGTGCCAGCAGGCAAAGCGGGGCGACCGGCAATCAGCCCCAGCATTTT. As protein: CASRQSGATGNQPQHF.